This TCR beta chain stems from a study of T cells in narcolepsy. Background on the study: Donors had narcolepsy type 1 or type 2, or were healthy controls. Study conclusions and caveats: No autoreactive T cell clone sequences appeared in some memory CD4+ repertoires. Comparing one patient's CSF and blood CD4+ clonotypes highlighted HCRT- and TRIB2-specific autoreactive clonotypes. Blood of same and different patients, but not healthy controls, reportedly held recurring autoreactive clonotypes.

TCRdb keeps only in-frame clones here, not all; method: immunoSEQ multiplex PCR. The data hold approximately 25,000 clones, with 81% observed a single time. The CDR3 contains 13 residues. From germline, CDR1 is SNHLY and CDR2 FYNNEI. With 4 bases removed from V and 4 bases from J, the gap between germline ends came to 11 bases. As concerns this clone: The target antigen is unknown.

The sequencing input was memory (CD45RA-) CD4+ T cells from blood. This clonotype was obtained from a human donor in good health. V gene TRBV2 combines with J gene TRBJ2-7; D gene uncertain. The CDR3 DNA follows: TGTGCCAGCAGTGCCTCCCAAGGGTACGAGCAGTACTTC. Translation: CASSASQGYEQYF.